These 15 T cell receptor beta chains came from one sample sequenced in a study of glioma-infiltrating T cells after dendritic cell vaccination. TCRdb keeps only in-frame clones here, not all; method: immunoSEQ multiplex PCR. The repertoire includes 65,000 to 80,000 clones, over 75% of them detected once, and around 2.4% sits in the top ten. Time point defined: after dendritic cell vaccination, including at tumor progression/relapse. This sample comprised blood, obtained after dendritic cell vaccination. These receptors all come from a human donor with glioblastoma.

The gene calls are TRBV5-1 and TRBJ2-7; TRBD2 aligns across 12 bases. CDR1 is SGHRS and CDR2 is YFSETQ in the germline V gene. The junction had 10 bases not matched to a gene; V was cut back by 6 bases and J by 6 bases. This CDR3 is built from 15 residues. CDR3 loop: CASNPLAGGPGEQYF. The CDR3 coding sequence is TGCGCCAGCAACCCTCTAGCGGGAGGGCCAGGCGAGCAGTACTTC.

This sequence joins TRBV27 and TRBJ2-2; D may be TRBD2 (6 bases). The germline V and J ends were trimmed by 6 bases and 5 bases, with 10 bases remaining between them. CDR1 and CDR2 (germline): MNHEY, SMNVEV (reference sequence). CDR3 length equals 13 residues. As DNA, the CDR3 is TGTGCCAGCAGGGACCGGGGGACCGGGGAGCTGTTTTTT. It codes for CASRDRGTGELFF.

The chain joins TRBV4-1 to TRBJ2-7; no definite D call. The CDR3 sequence is 12 residues long. CDR1 is MGHRA, CDR2 YSYEKL, per germline. The V gene lost 4 bases and the J gene lost 9 bases, with 13 bases spanning the gap. Here the CDR3 DNA reads TGCGCCAGCAGCCGCGACTCTACGGTGCAGTACTTC. As protein: CASSRDSTVQYF.

The gene calls are TRBV5-1 and TRBJ1-2; maybe TRBD1 (6 bases). Germline CDR1 is SGHRS and CDR2 is YFSETQ. Trimming took 0 bases from V and 5 from J, leaving 14 bases between them. The CDR3 length is 15 residues. CDR3 protein: CASSLGTASTYGYTF. The CDR3 DNA sequence: TGCGCCAGCAGCTTGGGGACAGCGTCCACTTATGGCTACACCTTC. Based on the CDR3 plus reference TRBV5-1 and TRBJ1-2, the full variable domain is KAGVTQTPRYLIKTRGQQVTLSCSPISGHRSVSWYQQTPGQGLQFLFEYFSETQRNKGNFPGRFSGRQFSNSRSEMNVSTLELGDSALYLCASSLGTASTYGYTFGSGTRLTVV.

The rearrangement links TRBV5-1 to TRBJ2-7, with 10 bases that match TRBD2. This CDR3 has 15 amino acids. Germline-derived CDR1 and CDR2 are SGHRS and YFSETQ. J was trimmed by 6 bases and V by 0 bases; bases with no gene match: 6. This CDR3 is CASSLGLAGVREQYF. In DNA, the CDR3 is TGCGCCAGCAGCTTGGGGCTAGCGGGAGTGCGCGAGCAGTACTTC.

This chain joins TRBV27 and TRBJ1-5; D unresolved. CDR1 is MNHEY, CDR2 SMNVEV, per germline (reference sequence). CDR3 size: 15 residues. Trimming shortened V by 7 bases and J by 1 base, and 14 bases separated the two germline ends. This CDR3 is CASIAARGSNQPQHF. CDR3 bases: TGTGCCAGCATCGCCGCCCGAGGGAGCAATCAGCCCCAGCATTTT.

This chain's CDR3 is CASTQGSGNTEAFF. As DNA, the CDR3 is TGCGCCAGCACCCAGGGCTCGGGTAACACTGAAGCTTTCTTT. This chain connects TRBV5-1 to TRBJ1-1; D may be TRBD1 (5 bases). CDR1 and CDR2 from the germline V gene are SGHRS and YFSETQ. V dropped 6 bases and J dropped 2 bases, with 14 bases sitting between them. This CDR3 is built from 14 residues.

The CDR3 region is CASGPSGGTDTQYF. CDR3 sequence (DNA): TGTGCTAGTGGTCCATCAGGGGGGACAGATACGCAGTATTTT. J is TRBJ2-3 and V is TRBV12-5; D possibly corresponds to TRBD1 (7 bases). The V end was cut by 5 bases, the J end by 3 bases, with 12 bases between. CDR1 and CDR2 (germline): LGHNT, FRNRAP. The CDR3 sequence is 14 residues long.

The genes are TRBV30 and TRBJ2-1; tentatively, D is TRBD2 (5 bases). Germline V CDR1 and CDR2: GTSNPN, SVGIG (reference sequence). The ends were cut back, 1 base at V and 4 bases at J, with 5 bases in the middle. The CDR3 totals 12 residues. Written as DNA, the CDR3 is TGTGCCTGGAGTGCGGGGTACAATGAGCAGTTCTTC. Translation: CAWSAGYNEQFF.

The J gene is TRBJ1-2, the V gene TRBV15; 7 positions agree with TRBD1. V dropped 6 bases and J dropped 4; count of bases not matched to a gene: 8. Germline V gene sequence: CDR1 LNHNV, CDR2 YYDKDF (reference sequence). The CDR3 is made up of 14 amino acids. The CDR3 sequence: CATSPRDSPYGYTF. The CDR3 bases are TGTGCCACCAGTCCTCGGGACAGTCCCTATGGCTACACCTTC.

This clone was observed once. The chain couples TRBV5-1 to TRBJ2-3; 10 nucleotides align to TRBD2. V lost 5 bases, J lost 1 base, and 4 bases stayed unmatched. This CDR3 is built from 15 residues. Germline V gene lookup returns CDR1 SGHRS and CDR2 YFSETQ. CDR3 nucleotide sequence: TGCGCCAGCAGATACGGACTAGCGGGCACAGATACGCAGTATTTT. It is translated as CASRYGLAGTDTQYF.

This clone was picked up one time. The genes are TRBV7-3 and TRBJ1-2, with D tentatively TRBD1 (5 bases). The CDR3 extends over 14 amino acids. Germline loops: CDR1 SGHTA, CDR2 FQGTGA. Deletions cut 6 bases from V and 2 bases from J, with 13 bases between. CDR3 coding DNA: TGTGCCAGCAGTTCAACCCCAGGGAACTATGGCTACACCTTC. Translation gives CASSSTPGNYGYTF.

This chain links TRBV27 with TRBJ1-1; the D gene is possibly TRBD1 (5 bases). CDR3 size: 16 residues. V shed 3 bases and J shed 8 bases, with 22 bases lying between them. Per germline, CDR1 MNHEY and CDR2 SMNVEV (reference sequence). This CDR3 reads CASSFRSAGYLLEAFF. The CDR3 DNA follows: TGTGCCAGCAGTTTCCGTTCGGCAGGGTACCTCTTGGAAGCTTTCTTT.

This sequence joins TRBV7-2 and TRBJ2-7; possible D gene TRBD2, 6 bases. Trimming shortened V by 0 bases and J by 4 bases, and 7 bases separated the two germline ends. The V gene's germline CDR1 is SGHTA and CDR2 FQGNSA. This CDR3 is 13 amino acids long. The CDR3 here is CASSLAEGYEQYF. The DNA for the CDR3 is TGTGCCAGCAGCTTAGCGGAGGGTTACGAGCAGTACTTC. The full variable domain, its missing parts supplied by reference TRBV7-2 and TRBJ2-7, is GAGVSQSPSNKVTEKGKDVELRCDPISGHTALYWYRQSLGQGLEFLIYFQGNSAPDKSGLPSDRFSAERTGGSVSTLTIQRTQQEDSAVYLCASSLAEGYEQYFGPGTRLTVT.

This rearrangement joins TRBV7-9 to TRBJ1-3; TRBD1 aligns across 9 bases. After removal of 4 bases from V and 1 base from J, the junction contained 5 bases not matched to a gene. Germline-derived CDR1 and CDR2 are SEHNR and FQNEAQ (reference sequence). This CDR3 has 16 residues. The CDR3 reads CASSSDRGWSGNTIYF. The CDR3 nucleotides read TGTGCCAGCAGCTCCGACAGGGGGTGGTCTGGAAACACCATATATTTT.